This T cell receptor beta chain was captured by sequencing in a study of T-cell memory formation after mild COVID-19 (dated by TCRdb to the early 2020s). Context from the whole study: TCR sequence clusters from the two donors were found to be largely donor specific. The cohort was made up of two young adult volunteers, one female and one male, who were previously healthy. T-cell clones expanding and contracting after mild COVID-19 in a couple of donors were tracked by longitudinal TCRalpha and TCRbeta repertoire sequencing.

Paper-wide results and their limitations: Some responding clones were detected in pre-infection memory, which suggested that pre-existing cross-reactive memory T cells had joined the SARS-CoV-2 response. Contracting CD4+ clones were located mainly in the CM and EM memory subsets, whereas CD8+ clones were found to be enriched in EMRA. The study covered only a couple of mild cases, and larger cohorts including severe cases with pre-infection samples were considered necessary. SARS-CoV-2 specificity was not confirmed for the second-wave clones peaking on day 37. From day 15 to 85, contracting clones showed balanced CD4/CD8 phenotypes, whereas a second wave of clones that expanded from day 15 to 37 leaned towards CD4+.

Ficoll-Paque density gradient centrifugation was used to isolate PBMCs. For this clonotype: Its antigen has not been determined. Per-base qualities were not stored, and no clone one base away is much larger.

The CDR3 runs 13 residues from the cysteine to the valine. This entry keeps only the CDR3 DNA: 39 bases, framed from base 1. Based on the germline V gene, the CDR1 and CDR2 sequences are MDHEN and SYDVKM. Cut back by 5 bases and 0 bases, the V and J ends lie 8 bases apart. TCRdb names Illumina NovaSeq 6000 as the instrument used. Using 5'RACE with constant-segment primers, TCRalpha and TCRbeta cDNA libraries were constructed, with sample barcodes and unique molecular identifiers added in the process. Trizol reagent was used to extract RNA from every sample. Libraries were amplified in two PCR steps, with a second sample barcode and Illumina TruSeq adapters added in the second step. Sequencing of the libraries was done on an Illumina NovaSeq, producing 2 x 150 bp paired-end reads. In the authors' own workflow: The reads were demultiplexed and collapsed into UMI-guided consensus sequences using migec v1.2.7. Using mixcr v2.1.11, the UMI consensuses were aligned to TRA and TRB V and J templates and assembled into clonotypes. A clonotype was counted as expanded or contracted only when both edgeR and NoisET called the clonotype significant, with the noise models trained on biological replicates. For edgeR calls, a false discovery rate-adjusted p below 0.01 and a log2 fold-change threshold of 1 were applied. PCA with hierarchical clustering of max-normalized trajectories of the 1000 most abundant clonotypes was used as exploratory dynamics analysis. Separately sequenced CD4+ and CD8+ repertoires were used to assign a CD4 or CD8 phenotype to each responding clone. TCRdb trimmed the raw reads at Q25, called clones with MiXCR and kept productive beta chains. Entries that share a CDR3 protein sequence are merged under the most common genes and DNA. TCRdb, rather than the study authors, made the V and J calls. This sample is represented by 250,000 to 350,000 distinct CDR3 sequences; approximately 15% of them were singletons. The ten largest clones capture approximately 23% of the sample.

The sample taken for sequencing was PBMCs or a T cell subset sorted from them (not recorded which). The chain employs TRBV28 and TRBJ2-7, with the identity of the D gene unclear. This receptor was identified in a man younger than 30 who had mild COVID-19 (a few samples of this study predate the infection). The sample titles of this study are shuffled in the database, so cell type and time point are left out; the donor was told from shared clones. The sequenced DNA: TGTGCCAGCAGTGGCTTTCACTCCTACGAGCAGTACGTC. Translation gives CASSGFHSYEQYV.